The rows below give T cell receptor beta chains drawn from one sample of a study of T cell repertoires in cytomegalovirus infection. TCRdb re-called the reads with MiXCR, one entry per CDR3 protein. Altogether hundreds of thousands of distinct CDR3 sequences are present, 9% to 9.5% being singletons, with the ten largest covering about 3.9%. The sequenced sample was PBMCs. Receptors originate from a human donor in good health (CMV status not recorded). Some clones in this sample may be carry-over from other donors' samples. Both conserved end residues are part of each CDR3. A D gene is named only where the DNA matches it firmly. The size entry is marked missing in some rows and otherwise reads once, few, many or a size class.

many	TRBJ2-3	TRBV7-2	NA	CASSLLPSTDTQYF	TGTGCCAGCAGCTTACTTCCCAGCACAGATACGCAGTATTTT
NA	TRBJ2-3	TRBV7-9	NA	CASSLLLPTADTQYF	TGTGCCAGCAGCTTACTACTACCGACGGCAGATACGCAGTATTTT
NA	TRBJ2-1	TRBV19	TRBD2	CASSIASGGASSYNEQFF	TGTGCCAGTAGTATAGCTAGCGGGGGGGCCAGCTCCTACAATGAGCAGTTCTTC
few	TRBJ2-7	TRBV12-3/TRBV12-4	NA	CASSIERGWKPYF	TGTGCCAGCAGCATTGAGAGGGGCTGGAAGCCGTACTTC
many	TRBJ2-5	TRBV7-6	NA	CASSLSGARYQETQYF	TGTGCCAGCAGCTTAAGTGGGGCACGGTACCAAGAGACCCAGTACTTC
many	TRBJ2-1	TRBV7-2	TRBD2	CASSGRGLAGGNEQFF	TGTGCCAGCAGCGGCCGGGGACTAGCGGGAGGCAATGAGCAGTTCTTC
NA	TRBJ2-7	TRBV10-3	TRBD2	CAITSPGGGQYF	TGTGCCATCACCTCCCCGGGGGGGGGGCAGTACTTC
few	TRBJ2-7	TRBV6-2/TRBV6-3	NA	CASSSGPKPYEQYF	TGTGCCAGCAGTTCCGGGCCAAAACCCTACGAGCAGTACTTC
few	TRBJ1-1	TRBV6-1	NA	CAHGGGIPEAFF	TGTGCCCACGGGGGGGGGATCCCTGAAGCTTTCTTT
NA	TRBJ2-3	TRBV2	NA	CASSGLTQASTDTQYF	TGTGCCAGCAGTGGGTTAACTCAAGCTAGCACAGATACGCAGTATTTT
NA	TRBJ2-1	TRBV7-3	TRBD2	CASSLGPSGASSYNEQFF	TGTGCCAGCAGCTTAGGGCCTAGCGGGGCCAGCTCCTACAATGAGCAGTTCTTC
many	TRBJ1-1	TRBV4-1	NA	CASSQEQWGGDTEAFF	TGCGCCAGCAGCCAAGAACAATGGGGGGGGGACACTGAAGCTTTCTTT
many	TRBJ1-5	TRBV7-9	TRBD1	CASSPSPGQGEDQPQHF	TGTGCCAGCAGCCCATCACCGGGACAGGGGGAAGATCAGCCCCAGCATTTT
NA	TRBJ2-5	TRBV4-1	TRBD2	CASSPSSGDKATQYF	TGCGCCAGCAGCCCCTCTAGCGGGGACAAGGCAACCCAGTACTTC
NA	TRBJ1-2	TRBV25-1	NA	CASSGLGGYGYTF	TGTGCCAGCAGTGGACTGGGGGGCTATGGCTACACCTTC
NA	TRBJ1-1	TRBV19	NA	CASSIIGTRPEAFF	TGTGCCAGTAGTATTATCGGGACTCGGCCTGAAGCTTTCTTT
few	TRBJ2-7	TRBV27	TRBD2	CASKTSGRITEQYF	TGTGCCAGCAAGACTAGCGGGAGAATTACCGAGCAGTACTTC
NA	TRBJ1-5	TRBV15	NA	CATSARGASNQPQHF	TGTGCCACCAGCGCGCGGGGGGCCAGCAATCAGCCCCAGCATTTT
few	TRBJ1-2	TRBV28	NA	CASIDSYGYTF	TGTGCCAGCATTGACAGCTATGGCTACACCTTC
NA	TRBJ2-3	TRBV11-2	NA	CASSFGRGRRADTQYF	TGTGCCAGCAGCTTTGGGAGGGGGCGCCGGGCGGATACGCAGTATTTT
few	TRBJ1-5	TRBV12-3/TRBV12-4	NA	CASSLGGRVGSQPQHF	TGTGCCAGCAGTTTAGGGGGGCGAGTGGGGAGTCAGCCCCAGCATTTT
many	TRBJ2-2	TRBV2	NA	CASRLEGTNTGELFF	TGTGCCAGCAGATTGGAGGGGACGAACACCGGGGAGCTGTTTTTT
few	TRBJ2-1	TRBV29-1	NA	CSVGGQTSSYNEQFF	TGCAGCGTTGGGGGGCAGACGAGCTCCTACAATGAGCAGTTCTTC
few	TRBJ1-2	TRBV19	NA	CATAPRLQANYGYTF	TGTGCCACCGCCCCAAGACTACAGGCTAACTATGGCTACACCTTC
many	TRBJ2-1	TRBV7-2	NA	CASSPWVNRGYNEQFF	TGTGCCAGCAGCCCCTGGGTGAATCGAGGCTACAATGAGCAGTTCTTC
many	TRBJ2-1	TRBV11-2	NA	CASSFQGGSYNEQFF	TGTGCCAGCAGCTTCCAGGGCGGCTCCTACAATGAGCAGTTCTTC
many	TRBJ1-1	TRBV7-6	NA	CASSLIPENTEAFF	TGTGCCAGCAGCTTAATCCCAGAGAACACTGAAGCTTTCTTT
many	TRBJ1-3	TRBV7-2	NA	CASSKGASSGNTIYF	TGTGCCAGCAGCAAAGGGGCCAGCTCTGGAAACACCATATATTTT
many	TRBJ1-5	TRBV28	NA	CASTSFGQPQHF	TGTGCCAGCACCTCATTTGGGCAGCCCCAGCATTTT
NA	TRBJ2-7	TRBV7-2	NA	CASSLGGAVTYEQYF	TGTGCCAGCAGCCTTGGGGGGGCGGTTACCTACGAGCAGTACTTC
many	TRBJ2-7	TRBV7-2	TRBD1	CASSPSHRGYEQYF	TGTGCCAGCAGCCCATCGCACAGGGGATACGAGCAGTACTTC
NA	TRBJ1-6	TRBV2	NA	CASSPITQGTDSPLHF	TGTGCCAGCAGTCCTATTACACAGGGTACGGATTCACCCCTCCACTTT
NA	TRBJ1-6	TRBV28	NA	CASSFPTQNSPLHF	TGTGCCAGCAGTTTCCCTACCCAGAATTCACCCCTCCACTTT
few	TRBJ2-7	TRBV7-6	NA	CASSTGTFYEQYF	TGTGCCAGCAGCACCGGGACGTTCTACGAGCAGTACTTC
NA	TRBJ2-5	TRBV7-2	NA	CASQRQETQYF	TGTGCCAGCCAAAGGCAAGAGACCCAGTACTTC
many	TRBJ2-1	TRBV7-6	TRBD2	CASSLGTSGQVTPSYNEQFF	TGTGCCAGCAGCTTAGGGACTAGCGGGCAAGTTACCCCCTCCTACAATGAGCAGTTCTTC
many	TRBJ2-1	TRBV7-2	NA	CASSPQSYNEQFF	TGTGCCAGCAGCCCGCAGTCCTACAATGAGCAGTTCTTC
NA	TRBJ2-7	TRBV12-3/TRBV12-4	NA	CASKWAGGPHEQYF	TGTGCCAGCAAGTGGGCCGGCGGTCCCCACGAGCAGTACTTC
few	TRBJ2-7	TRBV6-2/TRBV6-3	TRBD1	CASTRTGYMKQYF	TGTGCCAGCACTCGGACAGGGTATATGAAGCAGTACTTC
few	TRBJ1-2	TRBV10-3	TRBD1	CAISGQGSGYTF	TGTGCCATCAGTGGACAGGGGAGCGGCTACACCTTC
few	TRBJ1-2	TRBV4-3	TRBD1	CASSRAGQGGNYGYTF	TGCGCCAGCAGCCGGGCCGGACAGGGGGGTAACTATGGCTACACCTTC
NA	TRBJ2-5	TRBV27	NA	CASSPTAVETQYF	TGTGCCAGCAGCCCGACAGCGGTTGAGACCCAGTACTTC
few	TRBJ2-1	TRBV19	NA	CASSMEVEKPYNEQFF	TGTGCCAGTAGTATGGAGGTAGAGAAGCCCTACAATGAGCAGTTCTTC
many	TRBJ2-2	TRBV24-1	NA	CATSDVGKLTNTGELFF	TGTGCCACCAGTGATGTTGGAAAACTTACTAACACCGGGGAGCTGTTTTTT